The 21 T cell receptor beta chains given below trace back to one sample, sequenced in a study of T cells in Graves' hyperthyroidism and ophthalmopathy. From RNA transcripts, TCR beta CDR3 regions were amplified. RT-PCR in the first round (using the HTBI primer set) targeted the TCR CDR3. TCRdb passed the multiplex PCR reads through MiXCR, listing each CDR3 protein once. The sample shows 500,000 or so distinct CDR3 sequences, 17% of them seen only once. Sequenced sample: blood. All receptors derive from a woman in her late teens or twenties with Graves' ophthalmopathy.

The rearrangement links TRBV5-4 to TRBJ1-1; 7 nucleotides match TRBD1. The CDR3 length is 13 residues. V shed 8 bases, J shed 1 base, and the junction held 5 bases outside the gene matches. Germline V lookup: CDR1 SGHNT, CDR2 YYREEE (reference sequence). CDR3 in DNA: TGTGCCAGTTCGACAGGGAGGAACACTGAAGCTTTCTTT. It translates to CASSTGRNTEAFF. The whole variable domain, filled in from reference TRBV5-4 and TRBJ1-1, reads ETGVTQSPTHLIKTRGQQVTLRCSSQSGHNTVSWYQQALGQGPQFIFQYYREEENGRGNFPPRFSGLQFPNYSSELNVNALELDDSALYLCASSTGRNTEAFFGQGTRLTVV.

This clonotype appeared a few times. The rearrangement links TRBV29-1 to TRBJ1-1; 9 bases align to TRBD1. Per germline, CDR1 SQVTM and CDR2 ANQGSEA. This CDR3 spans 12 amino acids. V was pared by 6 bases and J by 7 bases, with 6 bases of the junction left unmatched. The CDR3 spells CSVLDRGFEAFF. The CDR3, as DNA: TGCAGCGTATTGGACAGGGGATTTGAAGCTTTCTTT.

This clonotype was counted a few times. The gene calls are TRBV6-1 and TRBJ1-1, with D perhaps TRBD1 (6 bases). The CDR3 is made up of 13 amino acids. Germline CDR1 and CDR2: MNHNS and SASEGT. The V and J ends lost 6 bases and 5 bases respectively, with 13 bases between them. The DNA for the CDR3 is TGTGCCAGCAGCCTATACAGGGAAACTGAAGCTTTCTTT. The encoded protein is CASSLYRETEAFF.

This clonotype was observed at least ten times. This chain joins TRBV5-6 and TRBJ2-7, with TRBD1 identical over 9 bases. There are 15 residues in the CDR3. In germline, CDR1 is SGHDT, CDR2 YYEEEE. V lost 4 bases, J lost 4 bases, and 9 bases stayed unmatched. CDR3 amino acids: CASSEHDRGEYEQYF. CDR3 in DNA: TGTGCCAGCAGCGAACACGACAGGGGGGAGTACGAGCAGTACTTC. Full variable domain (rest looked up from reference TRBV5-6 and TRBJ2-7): DAGVTQSPTHLIKTRGQQVTLRCSPKSGHDTVSWYQQALGQGPQFIFQYYEEEERQRGNFPDRFSGHQFPNYSSELNVNALLLGDSALYLCASSEHDRGEYEQYFGPGTRLTVT.

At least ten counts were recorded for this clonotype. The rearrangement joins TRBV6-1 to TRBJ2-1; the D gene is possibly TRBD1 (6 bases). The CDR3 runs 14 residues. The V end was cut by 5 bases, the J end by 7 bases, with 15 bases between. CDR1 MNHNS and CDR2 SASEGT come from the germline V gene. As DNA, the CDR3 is TGTGCCAGCAGTACCGTACAGGGAAGGAATGAGCAGTTCTTC. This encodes CASSTVQGRNEQFF.

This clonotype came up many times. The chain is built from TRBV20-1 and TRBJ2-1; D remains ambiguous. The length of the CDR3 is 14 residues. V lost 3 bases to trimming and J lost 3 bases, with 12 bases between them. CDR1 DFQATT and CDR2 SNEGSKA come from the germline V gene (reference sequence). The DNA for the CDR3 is TGCAGTGCTAGGGGCGACTCCGACTACAATGAGCAGTTCTTC. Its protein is CSARGDSDYNEQFF.

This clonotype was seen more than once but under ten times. The CDR3: CASSRGGASGSSRETQYF. The CDR3 coding sequence is TGTGCCAGCAGTCGGGGGGGGGCTAGCGGGAGTAGTCGGGAGACCCAGTACTTC. The genes are TRBV6-1 and TRBJ2-5; 10 bases match TRBD2. In germline, CDR1 is MNHNS, CDR2 SASEGT. Trimming cost V 5 bases and J 5 bases; bases outside gene matches: 17. The CDR3 is 18 residues long.

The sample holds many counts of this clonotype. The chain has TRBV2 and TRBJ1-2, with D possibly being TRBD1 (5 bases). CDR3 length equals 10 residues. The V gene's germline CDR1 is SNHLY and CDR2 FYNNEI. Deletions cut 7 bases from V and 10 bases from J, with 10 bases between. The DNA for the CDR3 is TGTGCCAGCACCCAGGGTATCTACACCTTC. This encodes CASTQGIYTF.

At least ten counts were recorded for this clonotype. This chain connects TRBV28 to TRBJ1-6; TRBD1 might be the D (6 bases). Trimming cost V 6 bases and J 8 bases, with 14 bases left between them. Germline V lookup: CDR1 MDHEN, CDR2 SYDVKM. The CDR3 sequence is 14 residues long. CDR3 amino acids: CASSSRGIDSPLHF. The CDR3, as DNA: TGTGCCAGCAGCTCCAGGGGAATCGATTCACCCCTCCACTTT.

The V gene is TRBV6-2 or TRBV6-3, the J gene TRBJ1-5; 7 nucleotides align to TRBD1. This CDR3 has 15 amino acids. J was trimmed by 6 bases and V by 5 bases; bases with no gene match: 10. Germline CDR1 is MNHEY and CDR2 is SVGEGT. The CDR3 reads CASSDETGTIQPQHF. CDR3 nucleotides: TGTGCCAGCAGTGACGAGACAGGGACAATTCAGCCCCAGCATTTT.

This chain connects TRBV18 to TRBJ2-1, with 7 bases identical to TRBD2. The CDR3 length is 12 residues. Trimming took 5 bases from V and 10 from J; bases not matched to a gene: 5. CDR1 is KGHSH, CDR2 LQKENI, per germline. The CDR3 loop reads CASSSNSGEQFF. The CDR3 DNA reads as TGTGCCAGCTCATCGAATAGCGGGGAGCAGTTCTTC.

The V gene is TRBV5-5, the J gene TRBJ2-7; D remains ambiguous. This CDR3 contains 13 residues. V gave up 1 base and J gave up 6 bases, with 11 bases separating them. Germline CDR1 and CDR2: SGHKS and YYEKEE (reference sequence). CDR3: CASSLILLGEQYF. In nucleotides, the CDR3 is TGTGCCAGCAGCTTGATCTTACTTGGCGAGCAGTACTTC. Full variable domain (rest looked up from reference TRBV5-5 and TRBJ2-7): DAGVTQSPTHLIKTRGQQVTLRCSPISGHKSVSWYQQVLGQGPQFIFQYYEKEERGRGNFPDRFSARQFPNYSSELNVNALLLGDSALYLCASSLILLGEQYFGPGTRLTVT.

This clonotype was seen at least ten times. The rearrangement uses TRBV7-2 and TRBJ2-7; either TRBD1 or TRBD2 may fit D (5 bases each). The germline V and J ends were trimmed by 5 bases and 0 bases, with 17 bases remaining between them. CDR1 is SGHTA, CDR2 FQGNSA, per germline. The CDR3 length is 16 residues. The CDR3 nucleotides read TGTGCCAGCAGCCCAAGTGGGGGTGGCGTCTCCTACGAGCAGTACTTC. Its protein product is CASSPSGGGVSYEQYF.

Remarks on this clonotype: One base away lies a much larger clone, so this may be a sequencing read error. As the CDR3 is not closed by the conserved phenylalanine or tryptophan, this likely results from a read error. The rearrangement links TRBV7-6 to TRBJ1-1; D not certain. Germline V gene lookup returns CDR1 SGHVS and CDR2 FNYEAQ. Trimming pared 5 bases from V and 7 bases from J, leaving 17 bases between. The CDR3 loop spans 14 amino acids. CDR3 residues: CASSPLSGAGEAFL. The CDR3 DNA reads TGTGCCAGCAGCCCCCTAAGCGGTGCGGGTGAAGCTTTCCTT.

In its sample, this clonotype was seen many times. The CDR3 DNA reads as TGTGCCCGCAAGCCTGGGACTAGCGGACTGATACACCTCCAAGAGACCCAGTACTTC. As protein: CARKPGTSGLIHLQETQYF. The J gene is TRBJ2-5, the V gene TRBV27, with TRBD2 matching 11 bases. There are 19 residues in the CDR3. CDR1 is MNHEY and CDR2 is SMNVEV in the germline V gene (reference sequence). J gave up 1 base and V 11 bases, and 21 bases lay outside the gene matches.

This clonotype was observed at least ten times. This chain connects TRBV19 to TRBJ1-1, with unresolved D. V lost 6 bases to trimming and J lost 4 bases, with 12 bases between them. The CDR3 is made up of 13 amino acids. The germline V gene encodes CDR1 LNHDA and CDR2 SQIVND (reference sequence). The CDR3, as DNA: TGTGCCAGTAGCTCAGAGACCACCACTGAAGCTTTCTTT. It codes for CASSSETTTEAFF. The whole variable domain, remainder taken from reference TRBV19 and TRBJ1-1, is DGGITQSPKYLFRKEGQNVTLSCEQNLNHDAMYWYRQDPGQGLRLIYYSQIVNDFQKGDIAEGYSVSREKKESFPLTVTSAQKNPTAFYLCASSSETTTEAFFGQGTRLTVV.

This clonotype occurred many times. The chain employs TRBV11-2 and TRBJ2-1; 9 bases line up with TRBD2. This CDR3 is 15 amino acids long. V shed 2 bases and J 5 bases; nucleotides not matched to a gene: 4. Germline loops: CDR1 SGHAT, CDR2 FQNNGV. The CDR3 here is CASSLSPSGDNEQFF. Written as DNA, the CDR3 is TGTGCCAGCAGCTTAAGTCCTAGCGGGGACAATGAGCAGTTCTTC.

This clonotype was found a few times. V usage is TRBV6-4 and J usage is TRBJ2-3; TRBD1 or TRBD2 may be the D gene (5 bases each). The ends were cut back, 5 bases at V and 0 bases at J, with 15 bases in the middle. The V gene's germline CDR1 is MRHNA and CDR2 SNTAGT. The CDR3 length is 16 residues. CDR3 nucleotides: TGTGCCAGCAGTACCGGGGCCGGGCATAGCACAGATACGCAGTATTTT. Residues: CASSTGAGHSTDTQYF.

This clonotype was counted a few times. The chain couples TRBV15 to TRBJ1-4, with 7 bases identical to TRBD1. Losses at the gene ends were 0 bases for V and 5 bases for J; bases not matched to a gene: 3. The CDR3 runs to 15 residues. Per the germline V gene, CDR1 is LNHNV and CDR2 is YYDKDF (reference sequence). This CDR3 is CATSRDPTGNEKLFF. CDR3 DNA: TGTGCCACCAGCAGAGATCCGACAGGGAATGAAAAACTGTTTTTT. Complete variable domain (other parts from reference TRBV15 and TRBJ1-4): DAMVIQNPRYQVTQFGKPVTLSCSQTLNHNVMYWYQQKSSQAPKLLFHYYDKDFNNEADTPDNFQSRRPNTSFCFLDIRSPGLGDTAMYLCATSRDPTGNEKLFFGSGTQLSVL.

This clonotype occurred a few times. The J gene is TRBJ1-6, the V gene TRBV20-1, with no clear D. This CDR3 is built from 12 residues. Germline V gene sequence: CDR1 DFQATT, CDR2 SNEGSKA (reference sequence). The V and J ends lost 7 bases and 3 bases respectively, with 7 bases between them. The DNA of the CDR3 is TGCAGTGGGTTAGTCTATAATTCACCCCTCCACTTT. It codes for CSGLVYNSPLHF.

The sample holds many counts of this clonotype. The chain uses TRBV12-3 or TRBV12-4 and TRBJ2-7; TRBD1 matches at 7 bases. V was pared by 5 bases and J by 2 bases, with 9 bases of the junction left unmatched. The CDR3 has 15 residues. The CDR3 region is CASSPTGAITYEQYF. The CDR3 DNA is TGTGCCAGCAGTCCAACAGGGGCCATAACCTACGAGCAGTACTTC.